This T cell receptor beta chain appears in the sequencing data of a study of PD-L1 blockade in urothelial cancer. About the research overall: Blood drawn 3 weeks (second dose) and 6 weeks after treatment start was analyzed. Study findings and constraints: Blood clones associated with the tumor expanded more at 3 weeks in durable-benefit patients.

Trimming removed 1 base from V and 5 bases from J, with 12 bases in between. CDR3 length: 14 residues. Looked up from germline, CDR1 is SEHNR and CDR2 is FQNEAQ (reference sequence). This clone was observed a few times. Its antigen remains unknown. Measured with immunoSEQ multiplex PCR; TCRdb has only the in-frame clones, and not every one. The sample gives tens of thousands of clones, more than 85% of which show up once; about 0.91% is in the top ten. As for time point: peripheral blood 6 weeks after treatment start. V is TRBV7-9 and J is TRBJ2-7; possibly TRBD2 for D (5 bases). The clonotype originates from a woman aged 80 or over with urothelial cancer. The source material was PBMCs, sampled around atezolizumab (anti-PD-L1) treatment. This CDR3 reads CASSLDGRRDEQYF. The CDR3 nucleotides are TGTGCCAGCAGCTTAGATGGCCGGCGGGACGAGCAGTACTTC.